This T cell receptor beta chain was obtained from a study of breast tumors, draining lymph nodes, adjacent tissues listed by TCRdb under 2016. About the full investigation: Breast cancer patients provided tumor, adjacent nontumor tissue and axillary lymph nodes, and the study compared the TCR beta repertoires across these three sources. The study was designed to assess the relationships and possible T-cell exchange between tumor, surrounding tissue and draining lymph node repertoires in human breast cancer.

Sequenced on an Illumina HiSeq 2000. Multiplex PCR amplification was used to generate the TCR beta chain libraries. High-throughput sequencing was used to analyze the amplified TCR beta chain products. The raw public data were reprocessed by TCRdb itself: fastp quality trimming at Q25, MiXCR clonotype calling, in-frame beta chains only. Entries are consolidated by CDR3 protein sequence, retaining the most common genes and DNA. The sample includes over 150,000 distinct CDR3 sequences, with 30% to 35% observed a single time. The ten largest clones take up 3.5% to 4.5% of the sample. On this clonotype itself: It has no known antigen specificity. No base quality values were provided; no much bigger clone lies one nucleotide off.

Summary of the overall study and its limitations: The data were considered consistent with most tumor T cells being derived from the lymph node and subsequently expanding within tumor tissue. Tumor and nontumor tissue repertoires were significantly more similar in luminal-like than in basal-like breast cancer. The conclusion that tumor T cells originate in lymph nodes was presented as consistent with a hypothesis rather than as directly demonstrated. Tumor T-cell repertoires showed less diversity than lymph node repertoires and more diversity than nontumor tissue repertoires, and tumor T-cell repertoires showed preferential V and J gene usage.

Lymph node samples were obtained from the axillary draining lymph nodes of breast cancer patients. The CDR3 has 17 amino acids, counting the end cysteine and phenylalanine. Here the CDR3 DNA is all that survives: 51 bases in frame from base 1. V is shortened by 1 base, J by 1 base, and the region joining them spans 11 bases. The germline V gene gives CDR1 as SGHTA and CDR2 as FQGNSA. The chain is assembled from TRBV7-2 and TRBJ1-6; no confident D gene assignment can be made. The receptor was derived from a female donor with breast cancer. Some clones in this sample may be carry-over from other donors' samples. Sequencing used axillary lymph node tissue. The DNA reads TGTGCCAGCAGCTTAGGCAGCGGGAGATCCTATAATTCACCCCTCCACTTT. Translated, it reads CASSLGSGRSYNSPLHF.